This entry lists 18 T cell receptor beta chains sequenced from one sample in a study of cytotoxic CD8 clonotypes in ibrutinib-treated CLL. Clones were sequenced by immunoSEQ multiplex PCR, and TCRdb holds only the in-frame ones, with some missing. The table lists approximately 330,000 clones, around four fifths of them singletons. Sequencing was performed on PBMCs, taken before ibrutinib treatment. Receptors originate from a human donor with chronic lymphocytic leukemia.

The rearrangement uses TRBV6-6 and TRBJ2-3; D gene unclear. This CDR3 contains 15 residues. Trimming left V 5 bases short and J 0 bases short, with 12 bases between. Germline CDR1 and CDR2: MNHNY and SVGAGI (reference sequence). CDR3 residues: CASSSTASSTDTQYF. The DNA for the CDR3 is TGTGCCAGCAGTAGTACAGCTTCTAGCACAGATACGCAGTATTTT.

CDR3 residues: CASSEDPQGQETQYF. CDR3 DNA: TGCGCCAGCAGCGAGGACCCGCAGGGCCAAGAGACCCAGTACTTC. The V and J genes are TRBV5-1 and TRBJ2-5; TRBD1 might be the D (5 bases). Between the trimmed V and J ends, which lost 4 bases and 1 base, there was a span of 14 bases. Germline values: CDR1 SGHRS, CDR2 YFSETQ. The CDR3 has 15 amino acids.

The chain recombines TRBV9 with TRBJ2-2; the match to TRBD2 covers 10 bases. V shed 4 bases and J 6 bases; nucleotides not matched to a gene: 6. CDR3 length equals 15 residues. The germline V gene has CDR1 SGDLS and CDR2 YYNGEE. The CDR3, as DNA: TGTGCCAGCAGCTCCCCTAGCGGGAGTCCCGGGGAGCTGTTTTTT. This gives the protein CASSSPSGSPGELFF.

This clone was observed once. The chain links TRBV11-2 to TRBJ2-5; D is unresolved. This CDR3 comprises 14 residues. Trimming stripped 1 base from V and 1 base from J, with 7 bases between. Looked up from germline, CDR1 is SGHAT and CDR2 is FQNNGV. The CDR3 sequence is CASSLGPVQETQYF. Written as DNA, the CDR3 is TGTGCCAGCAGCTTAGGGCCCGTCCAAGAGACCCAGTACTTC.

In DNA form, the CDR3 reads TGTGCCAGCAGTTACTCGACTAGCGGGTACGAGCAGTACTTC. Its translation: CASSYSTSGYEQYF. The J gene is TRBJ2-7, the V gene TRBV6-6, with 10 bases aligning to TRBD2. CDR3 length: 14 amino acids. The junction had 0 bases not matched to a gene; V was cut back by 0 bases and J by 4 bases. Germline V gene sequence: CDR1 MNHNY, CDR2 SVGAGI (reference sequence).

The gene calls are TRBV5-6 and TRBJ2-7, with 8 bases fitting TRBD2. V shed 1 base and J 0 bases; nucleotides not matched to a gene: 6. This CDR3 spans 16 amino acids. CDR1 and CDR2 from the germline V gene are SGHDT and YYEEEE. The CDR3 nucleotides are TGTGCCAGCAGCTTGAACGGCGGGAGGAGCTCCTACGAGCAGTACTTC. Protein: CASSLNGGRSSYEQYF.

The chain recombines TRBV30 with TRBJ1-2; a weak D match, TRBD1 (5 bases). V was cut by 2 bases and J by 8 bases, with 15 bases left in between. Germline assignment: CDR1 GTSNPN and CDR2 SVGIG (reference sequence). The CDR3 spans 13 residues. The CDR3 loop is CAWSKKGRYGYTF. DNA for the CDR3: TGTGCCTGGAGTAAAAAGGGGCGATACGGCTACACCTTC. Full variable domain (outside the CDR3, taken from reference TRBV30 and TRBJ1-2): SQTIHQWPATLVQPVGSPLSLECTVEGTSNPNLYWYRQAAGRGLQLLFYSVGIGQISSEVPQNLSASRPQDRQFILSSKKLLLSDSGFYLCAWSKKGRYGYTFGSGTRLTVV.

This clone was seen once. For the CDR3, the DNA is TGTGCCAGCAGCTTAGTGCCCTTTAGCTCCTACGAGCAGTACTTC. It codes for CASSLVPFSSYEQYF. The chain has TRBV7-8 and TRBJ2-7, with D unclear. V was cut by 1 base and J by 0 bases, with 10 bases left in between. The CDR3 contains 15 residues. From germline, CDR1 is SGHVS and CDR2 FQNEAQ.

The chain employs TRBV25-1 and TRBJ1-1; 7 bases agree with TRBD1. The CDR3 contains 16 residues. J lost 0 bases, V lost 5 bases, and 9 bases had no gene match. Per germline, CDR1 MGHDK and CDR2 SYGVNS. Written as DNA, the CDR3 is TGTGCCAGCAGTCAAGGGACAGTCGGCATGAACACTGAAGCTTTCTTT. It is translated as CASSQGTVGMNTEAFF.

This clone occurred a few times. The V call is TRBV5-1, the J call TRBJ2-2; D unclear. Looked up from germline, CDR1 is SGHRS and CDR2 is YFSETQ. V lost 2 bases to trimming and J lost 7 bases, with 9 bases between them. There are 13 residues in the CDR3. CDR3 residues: CASSFTADGELFF. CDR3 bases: TGCGCCAGCAGCTTTACGGCAGACGGGGAGCTGTTTTTT. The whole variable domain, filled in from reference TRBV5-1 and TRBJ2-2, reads KAGVTQTPRYLIKTRGQQVTLSCSPISGHRSVSWYQQTPGQGLQFLFEYFSETQRNKGNFPGRFSGRQFSNSRSEMNVSTLELGDSALYLCASSFTADGELFFGEGSRLTVL.

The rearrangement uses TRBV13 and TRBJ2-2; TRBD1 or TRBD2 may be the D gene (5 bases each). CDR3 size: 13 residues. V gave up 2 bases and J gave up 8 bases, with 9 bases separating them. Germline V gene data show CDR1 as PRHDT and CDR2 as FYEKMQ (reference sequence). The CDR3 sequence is CASSLPGAGELFF. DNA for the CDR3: TGTGCCAGCAGCTTACCCGGGGCGGGGGAGCTGTTTTTT.

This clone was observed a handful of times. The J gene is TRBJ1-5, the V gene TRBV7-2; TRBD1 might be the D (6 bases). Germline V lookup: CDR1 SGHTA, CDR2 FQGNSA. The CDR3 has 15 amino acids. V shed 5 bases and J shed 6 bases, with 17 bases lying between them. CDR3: CASSPQQGTSQPQHF. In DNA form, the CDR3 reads TGTGCCAGCAGCCCGCAACAGGGTACGAGTCAGCCCCAGCATTTT.

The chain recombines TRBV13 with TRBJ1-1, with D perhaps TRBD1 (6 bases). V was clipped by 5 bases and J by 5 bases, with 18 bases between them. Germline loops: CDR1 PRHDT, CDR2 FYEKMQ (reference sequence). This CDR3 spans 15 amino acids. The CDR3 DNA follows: TGTGCCAGCAGCCTCAACGTAAGGGGGGGGACTGAAGCTTTCTTT. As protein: CASSLNVRGGTEAFF.

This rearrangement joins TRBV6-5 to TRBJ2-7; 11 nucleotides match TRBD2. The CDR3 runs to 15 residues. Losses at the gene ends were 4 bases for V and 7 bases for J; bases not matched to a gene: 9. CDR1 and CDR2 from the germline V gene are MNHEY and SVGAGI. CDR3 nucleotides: TGTGCCAGCAGTTCCACTAGCGGGAGTTCTGGGGAGCAGTACTTC. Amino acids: CASSSTSGSSGEQYF.

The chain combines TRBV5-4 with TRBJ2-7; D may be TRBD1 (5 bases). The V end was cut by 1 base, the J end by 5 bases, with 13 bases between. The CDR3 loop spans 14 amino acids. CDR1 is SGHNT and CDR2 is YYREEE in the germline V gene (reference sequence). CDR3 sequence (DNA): TGTGCCAGCAGCTTGTTGCCAGGGCCCCACGAGCAGTACTTC. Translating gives CASSLLPGPHEQYF.

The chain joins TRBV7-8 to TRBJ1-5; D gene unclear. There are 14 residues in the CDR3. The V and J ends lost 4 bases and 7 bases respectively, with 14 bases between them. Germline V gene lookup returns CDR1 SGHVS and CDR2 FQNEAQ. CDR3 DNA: TGTGCCAGCAGCTCGGACCCCGCTGTCCAGCCCCAGCATTTT. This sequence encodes CASSSDPAVQPQHF.

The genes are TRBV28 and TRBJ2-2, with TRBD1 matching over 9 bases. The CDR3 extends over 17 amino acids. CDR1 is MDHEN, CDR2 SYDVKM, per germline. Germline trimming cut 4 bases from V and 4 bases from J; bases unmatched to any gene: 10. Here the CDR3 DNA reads TGTGCCAGCAGTTCCCCACGCTGGGACAGGGTCACCGGGGAGCTGTTTTTT. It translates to CASSSPRWDRVTGELFF. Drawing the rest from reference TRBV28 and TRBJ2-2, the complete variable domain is DVKVTQSSRYLVKRTGEKVFLECVQDMDHENMFWYRQDPGLGLRLIYFSYDVKMKEKGDIPEGYSVSREKKERFSLILESASTNQTSMYLCASSSPRWDRVTGELFFGEGSRLTVL.

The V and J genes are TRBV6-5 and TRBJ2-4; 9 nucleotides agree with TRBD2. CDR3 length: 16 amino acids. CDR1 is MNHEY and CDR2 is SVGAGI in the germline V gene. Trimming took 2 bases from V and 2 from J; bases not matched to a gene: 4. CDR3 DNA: TGTGCCAGCAGTTACGATAGCGGGAGTTCCAAAAACATTCAGTACTTC. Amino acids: CASSYDSGSSKNIQYF.